This T cell receptor (beta chain) derives from a study of shared clonotypes between healthy human individuals. Study-wide results and limits: Deeper or shallower sequencing was expected to change how clonotypes are shared among donors.

The CDR3 is 16 residues long. Trimming took 3 bases from V and 1 from J, leaving 16 bases between them. Germline-derived CDR1 and CDR2 are MGHRA and YSYEKL. Profiled with immunoSEQ multiplex PCR; TCRdb holds only in-frame clones, not every one. The sample has 660,000 or so clones, roughly 96% seen once. On this clone: What it recognizes is unknown.

Naive CD8 cells comprised CD45RO-negative, CCR7-positively selected cells, excluding terminally differentiated effector memory CD45RA+ cells. V usage is TRBV4-1 and J usage is TRBJ2-7, with D unclear. The sample consisted of naive CD8+ T cells sorted from blood. This clonotype was obtained from a woman aged 25 to 39 in good health. CDR3 sequence: CASSQDQTAFSYEQYF. CDR3 DNA sequence: TGCGCCAGCAGCCAGGACCAGACGGCTTTTTCCTACGAGCAGTACTTC.